One and the same sample provided the 30 T cell receptor beta chains below, sequenced in a study of blood T cell repertoires in COVID-19. The protocol was immunoSEQ multiplex PCR, while the TCRdb copy is restricted to in-frame clones and leaves out a portion. Of about 280,000 clones detected, roughly 89% appear once; the ten largest clones hold 2.5% to 3.5%. Specimen: peripheral blood. The receptors were gathered from a woman in her twenties or thirties with active or convalescent COVID-19.

V is TRBV19 and J is TRBJ1-2; 8 nucleotides match TRBD1. Trimming at V came to 9 bases and at J to 5 bases, leaving 11 bases not matched to a gene. CDR1 LNHDA and CDR2 SQIVND come from the germline V gene (reference sequence). This CDR3 contains 14 residues. The CDR3 protein is CASQDPDRAYGYTF. CDR3 nucleotide sequence: TGTGCCAGCCAAGATCCGGACAGGGCTTATGGCTACACCTTC.

The chain is built from TRBV7-2 and TRBJ2-7; 9 bases agree with TRBD2. The CDR3 has 14 amino acids. Trimming cost V 5 bases and J 5 bases; bases outside gene matches: 7. The germline V gene encodes CDR1 SGHTA and CDR2 FQGNSA. DNA of the CDR3: TGTGCCAGCAGCACCGCGGGGGGGCCGAACGAGCAGTACTTC. Translated: CASSTAGGPNEQYF.

This clone was detected once. The chain's CDR3 is CASSLGTGVGFRNSPLHF. CDR3 DNA sequence: TGTGCCAGCAGCTTAGGGACAGGGGTCGGCTTTCGGAATTCACCCCTCCACTTT. J is TRBJ1-6 and V is TRBV7-8; 9 bases are shared with TRBD1. Germline CDR1 is SGHVS and CDR2 is FQNEAQ. J gave up 7 bases and V 1 base, and 11 bases lay outside the gene matches. The CDR3 is 18 amino acids. Drawing the rest from reference TRBV7-8 and TRBJ1-6, the complete variable domain is GAGVSQSPRYKVAKRGQDVALRCDPISGHVSLFWYQQALGQGPEFLTYFQNEAQLDKSGLPSDRFFAERPEGSVSTLKIQRTQQEDSAVYLCASSLGTGVGFRNSPLHFGNGTRLTVT.

The chain employs TRBV2 and TRBJ2-7; 7 nucleotides align to TRBD1. The J segment lost 6 bases and the V segment lost 3 bases, leaving 8 bases of the junction unmatched. Germline V CDR1 and CDR2: SNHLY, FYNNEI. This CDR3 is built from 14 residues. CDR3 sequence reads: CASSDGTAYPEQYF. The CDR3 nucleotides are TGTGCCAGCAGTGACGGGACAGCTTATCCCGAGCAGTACTTC.

The chain carries TRBV6-4 and TRBJ2-3; a weak D match, TRBD2 (6 bases). V was clipped by 4 bases and J by 6 bases, with 11 bases between them. Germline assignment: CDR1 MRHNA and CDR2 SNTAGT. This CDR3 is built from 13 residues. CDR3 sequence: CASSVDRGDTQYF. DNA of the CDR3: TGTGCCAGCAGTGTCGATCGGGGGGATACGCAGTATTTT.

This chain joins TRBV19 and TRBJ1-2; TRBD1 might be the D (5 bases). The V and J ends lost 3 bases and 2 bases respectively, with 19 bases between them. The CDR3 sequence is 17 residues long. CDR1 is LNHDA, CDR2 SQIVND, per germline (reference sequence). CDR3 in amino acids: CASSISDGMGGNYGYTF. Written as DNA, the CDR3 is TGTGCCAGTAGTATTTCGGACGGAATGGGGGGGAACTATGGCTACACCTTC.

The chain couples TRBV1 to TRBJ2-6; the listed D gene, TRBD1, was not tested against the DNA. TRBV1 is given as a pseudogene. The CDR3 consists of 17 residues. The CDR3 sequence: CTSSQDSRFDGANVLTF. The CDR3 nucleotides are TGCACCAGCAGCCAAGATTCCAGGTTCGACGGGGCCAACGTCCTGACTTTC.

V and J are TRBV28 and TRBJ2-7; 9 nucleotides line up with TRBD1. CDR1 is MDHEN and CDR2 is SYDVKM in the germline V gene. The CDR3 spans 12 residues. V dropped 6 bases and J dropped 5; count of bases not matched to a gene: 2. The CDR3 nucleotides are TGTGCCAGCAGGGGGACAGGGAACGAGCAGTACTTC. Translating gives CASRGTGNEQYF.

The V gene is TRBV24-1, the J gene TRBJ2-2, with 12 bases that match TRBD1. The germline V gene has CDR1 KGHDR and CDR2 SFDVKD. This CDR3 is built from 18 residues. V lost 12 bases to trimming and J lost 2 bases; unmatched junction nucleotides: 15. The CDR3, as DNA: TGTGCCTCAGCCGGGACAGGGGGCTTTTTGGGCAACACCGGGGAGCTGTTTTTT. Protein: CASAGTGGFLGNTGELFF.

The V and J genes are TRBV27 and TRBJ1-1; weak D call: TRBD1 (5 bases). Germline CDR1 is MNHEY and CDR2 is SMNVEV (reference sequence). The CDR3 sequence is 14 residues long. Trimming left V 1 base short and J 4 bases short, with 10 bases between. CDR3 DNA: TGTGCCAGCAGTTTATGGGGGGAGAGCACTGAAGCTTTCTTT. Its translation: CASSLWGESTEAFF.

The chain combines TRBV27 with TRBJ2-4; 8 bases map to TRBD2. Germline values: CDR1 MNHEY, CDR2 SMNVEV (reference sequence). The CDR3 has 15 residues. Unmatched junction bases numbered 5, after V lost 0 bases and J lost 7 bases. The CDR3 is CASSLSGGAYNIQYF. The CDR3 region has the DNA TGTGCCAGCAGTTTATCCGGGGGGGCCTATAACATTCAGTACTTC.

The chain employs TRBV6-6 and TRBJ2-1, with 11 nucleotides matching TRBD2. Germline V gives CDR1 MNHNY, CDR2 SVGAGI (reference sequence). Germline trimming cut 0 bases from V and 6 bases from J; bases unmatched to any gene: 4. This CDR3 is 16 amino acids long. The CDR3 sequence: CASSYSSGGALNEQFF. CDR3 in DNA: TGTGCCAGCAGTTACTCTAGCGGGGGGGCGCTCAATGAGCAGTTCTTC.

Concerning this clone itself: The same CDR3 arises from other DNA sequences in this sample as well. This chain's CDR3 is CASSPGGETQYF. CDR3 in DNA: TGTGCCAGCTCACCCGGCGGGGAGACCCAGTACTTC. The chain has TRBV18 and TRBJ2-5, with D perhaps TRBD2 (5 bases). Trimming took off 3 bases at V and 5 bases at J, with 7 bases between the two ends. From germline, CDR1 is KGHSH and CDR2 LQKENI. The CDR3 has 12 amino acids.

This chain connects TRBV6-5 to TRBJ1-1, with D possibly TRBD1 on 6 matching bases. The ends were cut back, 2 bases at V and 11 bases at J, with 15 bases in the middle. The CDR3 length is 13 residues. Germline V gene sequence: CDR1 MNHEY, CDR2 SVGAGI. In DNA form, the CDR3 reads TGTGCCAGCAGTTACGGGGCGGGGGCGAAGGCTTTCTTT. Translated, it gives CASSYGAGAKAFF.

The chain combines TRBV19 with TRBJ1-2; 8 nucleotides align to TRBD1. The germline gives CDR1 LNHDA, CDR2 SQIVND (reference sequence). The CDR3 sequence is 15 residues long. The trim removed 3 bases at V and 9 bases at J, leaving 12 bases unmatched. Here the CDR3 reads CASSITTGVHISYTF. The CDR3, as DNA: TGTGCCAGTAGTATCACGACAGGGGTTCATATCAGCTACACCTTC.

The chain is built from TRBV11-3 and TRBJ2-5, with a weak D call TRBD1 (5 bases). The CDR3 is made up of 15 amino acids. V gave up 2 bases and J gave up 3 bases, with 13 bases separating them. Germline loops: CDR1 SGHNT, CDR2 YENEEA. The CDR3 DNA reads TGTGCCAGCAGCTTATCTGGGGCAGCCGAAGAGACCCAGTACTTC. As protein: CASSLSGAAEETQYF.

This chain connects TRBV27 to TRBJ1-1; perhaps TRBD1 as D (6 bases). V was clipped by 8 bases and J by 9 bases, with 19 bases between them. Germline CDR1 is MNHEY and CDR2 is SMNVEV (reference sequence). This CDR3 contains 13 residues. The CDR3 protein is CASLDRSSVKAFF. CDR3 nucleotide sequence: TGTGCCAGCCTAGACAGGTCCTCCGTAAAAGCTTTCTTT.

The chain employs TRBV15 and TRBJ1-4, with 10 bases lining up with TRBD1. From germline, CDR1 is LNHNV and CDR2 YYDKDF (reference sequence). The CDR3 is 16 amino acids. The V and J ends lost 9 bases and 3 bases, in that order; junction bases with no gene match: 10. CDR3 nucleotides: TGTGCCACTTCCCCGGGACAGGGGACATCTAATGAAAAACTGTTTTTT. It translates to CATSPGQGTSNEKLFF.

The chain carries TRBV6-2 or TRBV6-3 and TRBJ2-3; 8 nucleotides align to TRBD2. CDR1 MNHEY and CDR2 SVGEGT come from the germline V gene. CDR3 length: 15 residues. V shed 2 bases and J 2 bases; nucleotides not matched to a gene: 3. CDR3 in amino acids: CASSYEAGDTDTQYF. The CDR3 bases are TGTGCCAGCAGTTACGAAGCGGGGGACACAGATACGCAGTATTTT.

V is TRBV19 and J is TRBJ1-1, with 9 bases identical to TRBD1. Losses at the gene ends were 8 bases for V and 6 bases for J; bases not matched to a gene: 7. Per germline, CDR1 LNHDA and CDR2 SQIVND (reference sequence). This CDR3 contains 13 residues. The DNA of the CDR3 is TGTGCCAGTGGACCGGGACAGGGTGCTGAAGCTTTCTTT. Translation gives CASGPGQGAEAFF.

J is TRBJ1-5 and V is TRBV6-1, with D uncertain. The CDR3 length is 13 residues. The ends were cut back, 1 base at V and 9 bases at J, with 10 bases in the middle. Germline loops: CDR1 MNHNS, CDR2 SASEGT. The CDR3 bases are TGTGCCAGCAGTGAAGGAGGGAGTCTGCCCCAGCATTTT. This codes for CASSEGGSLPQHF.

CDR3 sequence (DNA): TGTGCCAGCAGCCCACGACAGGGATTGAACACTGAAGCTTTCTTT. This codes for CASSPRQGLNTEAFF. The V gene is TRBV9, the J gene TRBJ1-1; TRBD1 matches at 7 bases. This CDR3 has 15 amino acids. Per the germline V gene, CDR1 is SGDLS and CDR2 is YYNGEE. The ends lost 4 bases at V and 0 bases at J; junction bases unmatched: 6.

The V gene is TRBV5-6, the J gene TRBJ2-7, with D maybe TRBD2 (6 bases). CDR1 SGHDT and CDR2 YYEEEE come from the germline V gene. The CDR3 has 14 residues. Trimming removed 4 bases at V and 4 bases at J, with 15 bases between. CDR3 protein: CASSEAGSDYEQYF. The DNA of the CDR3 is TGTGCCAGCAGCGAGGCGGGATCAGATTACGAGCAGTACTTC.

This clone was counted between two and nine times. The chain recombines TRBV15 with TRBJ1-5; 9 bases line up with TRBD1. The CDR3 consists of 15 residues. Germline V CDR1 and CDR2: LNHNV, YYDKDF (reference sequence). Unmatched junction bases numbered 1, after V lost 3 bases and J lost 1 base. The DNA of the CDR3 is TGTGCCACCAGCAGTGACAGGGGGAGCAATCAGCCCCAGCATTTT. Protein: CATSSDRGSNQPQHF.

This chain connects TRBV5-5 to TRBJ2-7, with TRBD2 identical over 7 bases. V lost 0 bases, J lost 0 bases, and 6 bases stayed unmatched. Germline V gene lookup returns CDR1 SGHKS and CDR2 YYEKEE (reference sequence). The CDR3 totals 16 residues. CDR3 region: CASSLAGGTPSYEQYF. The CDR3 DNA is TGTGCCAGCAGCTTGGCCGGGGGGACTCCCTCCTACGAGCAGTACTTC.

V gene TRBV3-1 (or the pseudogene TRBV3-2) combines with J gene TRBJ2-7, with TRBD2 matching over 12 bases. This CDR3 region has 15 residues. Per germline, CDR1 LGHDT and CDR2 YNNKEL (reference sequence). J was trimmed by 2 bases and V by 5 bases; bases with no gene match: 4. The CDR3 loop reads CASSVLAGGPYEQYF. In nucleotides, the CDR3 is TGTGCCAGCAGCGTTCTAGCGGGGGGGCCCTACGAGCAGTACTTC.

This clone has just one count. This rearrangement joins TRBV9 to TRBJ1-3; 11 bases fit TRBD1. The germline CDR1 and CDR2 sequences are SGDLS and YYNGEE. The CDR3 extends over 17 amino acids. Losses at the gene ends were 4 bases for V and 5 bases for J; bases not matched to a gene: 11. The CDR3 DNA reads as TGTGCCAGCAGCCACCGCGGACAGGGGGCGCGACGAAACACCATATATTTT. Protein product: CASSHRGQGARRNTIYF.

This sequence joins TRBV7-9 and TRBJ1-5; D is perhaps TRBD1 (6 bases). This CDR3 is 17 amino acids long. CDR1 and CDR2 from the germline V gene are SEHNR and FQNEAQ (reference sequence). V was shortened by 3 bases and J by 1 base, with 16 bases between the two germline ends. CDR3 protein: CASSFLQGSESNQPQHF. CDR3 nucleotides: TGTGCCAGCAGCTTTTTACAGGGTAGTGAGAGCAATCAGCCCCAGCATTTT.

The genes are TRBV14 and TRBJ2-1; 7 bases agree with TRBD1. Trimming at V came to 6 bases and at J to 8 bases, leaving 7 bases not matched to a gene. This CDR3 is 13 amino acids long. Looked up from germline, CDR1 is SGHDN and CDR2 is FVKESK. The chain's CDR3 is CASSSTGPHEQFF. The CDR3 DNA reads as TGTGCCAGCAGTTCGACAGGGCCCCATGAGCAGTTCTTC.

The gene calls are TRBV5-4 and TRBJ2-1; 7 bases are a match to TRBD1. Trimming removed 5 bases from V and 1 base from J; junction bases left unmatched: 6. Germline CDR1 and CDR2: SGHNT and YYREEE (reference sequence). The CDR3 spans 15 residues. Written as DNA, the CDR3 is TGTGCCAGCAGTCCTACAGGGGTTTCCTACAATGAGCAGTTCTTC. Amino acid sequence: CASSPTGVSYNEQFF.